The source of this TCR beta chain is a study of regulatory dendritic cells for organ transplantation (dated by TCRdb to 2015 to 2018). Notes on the research overall: The TCRbeta repertoires of sorted naive and memory CD4+ and CD8+ T cells were sequenced before and after allostimulation with regulatory or mature dendritic cells. The full study reports these points: Of the resting subsets, memory CD8+ T cells had the largest number of alloreactive TCR clonotypes. Naive CD4+ and CD8+ T cells showed highly diverse repertoires, whereas memory cells were less diverse and memory CD8+ cells were the most oligoclonal. Sequencing was done in only a couple of subjects, and the authors reported considerable heterogeneity between individuals in the alloreactive memory CD8+ T cell pool. In both subjects, allostimulation led to expansion of memory CD8+ clones, although regulatory dendritic cells appeared to cause more limited expansion than mature dendritic cells did.

FACS was used to sort CD4+ or CD8+ cells into naive T cells, defined as CD45RA+, and memory T cells, defined as CD45RO+. The T cells used for TCR sequencing were obtained from two healthy control subjects. Sorted T cell subsets that were not stimulated were used as baseline controls for the mixed lymphocyte reactions. The Qiagen DNeasy Blood & Tissue Kit was used to extract genomic DNA. Multiplexed two-step PCR with Vbeta-specific forward primers and Jbeta-specific reverse primers was used to amplify TCRbeta CDR3 regions. Through the immunoSEQ service, the TCRbeta libraries were run on an Illumina instrument for sequencing. The published analysis was carried out like this. V, D and J genes were assigned using IMGT annotation, and counts were corrected for multiplex PCR bias using synthetic CDR3 analogues. The immunoSEQ Analyzer calculated repertoire clonality as one minus the normalized Shannon entropy. Clonal expansion was defined using Fisher's exact test with Benjamini-Hochberg false discovery rate control and a two-tailed threshold of P<0.01. Entries here come from immuneACCESS through TCRdb and include only in-frame sequences with V and J called. Some clones fail to appear in such tables; in the studies checked, an unresolved V gene covers under half of the shortfall, and the cause of the remainder is unknown. V, J and clone size reflect that table, while D and trimming were determined from the DNA. Across this sample there are some 28,000 clones, with approximately 80% seen only once. Clones ranked in the top ten supply less than 0.11% of the sample.

In the case of this clone: The clone's antigen remains unknown. Nothing much larger sits one base from this clone, and base qualities are not available.

The V and J ends are trimmed by 6 bases and 0 bases, leaving 7 bases between them. Including cysteine and phenylalanine, the CDR3 has 13 amino acids. Only CDR3 DNA is held: 39 bases, read in frame from base 1. CDR1 and CDR2 are read off the germline V gene as SNHLY and FYNNEI. This chain is built from TRBV2 and TRBJ2-3; no D gene is confidently identified. The specimen was naive CD4+ T cells from blood. The cell subset or site label corresponds to: CD45RA+ naive T cells. The source is a human donor in good health. CDR3 protein: CASRTPSTDTQYF. The DNA sequence reads TGTGCCAGCAGGACACCTAGCACAGATACGCAGTATTTT.